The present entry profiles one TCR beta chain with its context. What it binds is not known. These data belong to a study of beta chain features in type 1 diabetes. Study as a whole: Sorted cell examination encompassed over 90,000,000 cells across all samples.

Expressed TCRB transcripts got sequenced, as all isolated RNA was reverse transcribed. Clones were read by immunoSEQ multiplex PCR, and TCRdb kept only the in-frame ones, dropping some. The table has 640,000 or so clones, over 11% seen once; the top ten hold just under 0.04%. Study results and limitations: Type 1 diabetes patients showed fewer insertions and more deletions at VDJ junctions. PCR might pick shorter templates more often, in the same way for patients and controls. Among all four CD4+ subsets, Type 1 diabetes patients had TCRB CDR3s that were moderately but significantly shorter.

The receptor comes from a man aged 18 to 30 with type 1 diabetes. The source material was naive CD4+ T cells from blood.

The CDR3 DNA is TGTGCCAGCAGTTCTTTAGCAGGCAGTCAGTCAGATACGCAGTATTTT. It translates to CASSSLAGSQSDTQYF. The rearrangement links TRBV28 to TRBJ2-3; D uncertain. Germline V gene sequence: CDR1 MDHEN, CDR2 SYDVKM. The CDR3 spans 16 residues. The V and J ends lost 4 bases and 4 bases respectively, with 18 bases between them.